This is a list of T cell receptor beta chains from one sample in a study of blood T cell repertoires in COVID-19. The table came from immunoSEQ multiplex PCR; TCRdb's copy has only in-frame clones and leaves some out. This repertoire shows just over 80,000 clones, about 89% found once; its top ten account for approximately 1.2%. Input material: PBMCs or T cells enriched from blood (not recorded which). Receptors were obtained from a woman in her forties or fifties with acute COVID-19. Both conserved end residues are part of each CDR3. The order of the fields is J gene, D gene, CDR3 length, V gene, CDR3 protein. The D gene is left open where the match is weak.

J gene: TRBJ1-5
D gene: NA
CDR3 length: 15
V gene: TRBV4-2
CDR3 protein: CASSQQVDSNQPQHF

J gene: TRBJ2-7
D gene: NA
CDR3 length: 9
V gene: TRBV21-1
CDR3 protein: CASTCEQYF

J gene: TRBJ2-7
D gene: NA
CDR3 length: 16
V gene: TRBV18
CDR3 protein: CASSPKTGGSSGEQYF

J gene: TRBJ2-1
D gene: TRBD2
CDR3 length: 13
V gene: TRBV7-6
CDR3 protein: CASSLTSAHEQFF

J gene: TRBJ2-1
D gene: TRBD1
CDR3 length: 14
V gene: TRBV2
CDR3 protein: CASSDRGQVNEQFF

J gene: TRBJ1-1
D gene: NA
CDR3 length: 14
V gene: TRBV6-5
CDR3 protein: CASRGGGVNTEAFF

J gene: TRBJ2-5
D gene: TRBD1
CDR3 length: 13
V gene: TRBV19
CDR3 protein: CANIDRGQETQYF

J gene: TRBJ2-1
D gene: TRBD2
CDR3 length: 16
V gene: TRBV13
CDR3 protein: CASSLDPGGSYNEQFF

J gene: TRBJ2-5
D gene: NA
CDR3 length: 16
V gene: TRBV21-1
CDR3 protein: CASSITGKGYQETQYF

J gene: TRBJ1-5
D gene: NA
CDR3 length: 14
V gene: TRBV7-8
CDR3 protein: CASSLGGGRQPQHF

J gene: TRBJ2-7
D gene: NA
CDR3 length: 14
V gene: TRBV18
CDR3 protein: CASSPVRAVGEQYF

J gene: TRBJ2-7
D gene: TRBD1
CDR3 length: 16
V gene: TRBV6-1
CDR3 protein: CASSEAAAGQGLEQYF

J gene: TRBJ1-1
D gene: NA
CDR3 length: 14
V gene: TRBV13
CDR3 protein: CASSSQTDNTEAFF

J gene: TRBJ1-4
D gene: NA
CDR3 length: 16
V gene: TRBV5-6
CDR3 protein: CASSLRGSAVNEKLFF

J gene: TRBJ2-7
D gene: TRBD2
CDR3 length: 15
V gene: TRBV6-5
CDR3 protein: CASSLSGRISYEQYF

J gene: TRBJ2-5
D gene: NA
CDR3 length: 11
V gene: TRBV11-2
CDR3 protein: CASSPQETQYF

J gene: TRBJ2-7
D gene: NA
CDR3 length: 14
V gene: TRBV25-1
CDR3 protein: CASSDRGWLYEQYF

J gene: TRBJ1-2
D gene: TRBD1
CDR3 length: 14
V gene: TRBV9
CDR3 protein: CASSVGLQGGGYTF

J gene: TRBJ2-7
D gene: NA
CDR3 length: 15
V gene: TRBV4-2
CDR3 protein: CASSQDKPSIYEQYF

J gene: TRBJ2-7
D gene: NA
CDR3 length: 11
V gene: TRBV12-3/TRBV12-4
CDR3 protein: CASSRGYEQYF

J gene: TRBJ2-5
D gene: TRBD1
CDR3 length: 15
V gene: TRBV11-2
CDR3 protein: CASRTIKGGGETQYF

J gene: TRBJ2-1
D gene: NA
CDR3 length: 11
V gene: TRBV2
CDR3 protein: CAIGSFNEQFF

J gene: TRBJ2-3
D gene: TRBD1
CDR3 length: 14
V gene: TRBV2
CDR3 protein: CASSTGGGTDTQYF

J gene: TRBJ1-5
D gene: NA
CDR3 length: 14
V gene: TRBV29-1
CDR3 protein: CSFRTGIGNQPQHF

J gene: TRBJ2-3
D gene: TRBD2
CDR3 length: 16
V gene: TRBV19
CDR3 protein: CASRLTSGSPGNTQYF

J gene: TRBJ2-1
D gene: TRBD2
CDR3 length: 17
V gene: TRBV24-1
CDR3 protein: CATSDRLAGGTYNEQFF

J gene: TRBJ1-2
D gene: TRBD1
CDR3 length: 13
V gene: TRBV12-3/TRBV12-4
CDR3 protein: CASSPTGGRGYTF

J gene: TRBJ1-1
D gene: NA
CDR3 length: 13
V gene: TRBV25-1
CDR3 protein: CASSVQGKAEAFF